This TCR beta chain was sequenced for a study of cytomegalovirus exposure and HLA in healthy donors. Whole-study findings and limits: Common viral pathogens (according to a later analysis) appeared linked to several of the most significant clusters. Reports showed the classifier diagnosing cytomegalovirus status with high specificity and sensitivity.

A multiplex PCR was run with 60 Vbeta primers and 13 Jbeta primers. Assay used: immunoSEQ multiplex PCR; TCRdb lists only in-frame clones, some missing. The table includes over 150,000 clones, roughly two thirds detected once. As concerns this clone: Its antigen is unidentified.

Germline assignment: CDR1 SQVTM and CDR2 ANQGSEA. The J segment lost 6 bases and the V segment lost 0 bases, leaving 10 bases of the junction unmatched. This CDR3 spans 15 amino acids. V is TRBV29-1 and J is TRBJ1-1; 7 bases agree with TRBD1. The clonotype was recovered from a woman in her late teens or twenties in good health and CMV-seropositive. Specimen: PBMCs. CDR3 in DNA: TGCAGCGTTGAAGATCCTGGCAGGGGGGCTGCTGAAGCTTTCTTT. Its translation is CSVEDPGRGAAEAFF.